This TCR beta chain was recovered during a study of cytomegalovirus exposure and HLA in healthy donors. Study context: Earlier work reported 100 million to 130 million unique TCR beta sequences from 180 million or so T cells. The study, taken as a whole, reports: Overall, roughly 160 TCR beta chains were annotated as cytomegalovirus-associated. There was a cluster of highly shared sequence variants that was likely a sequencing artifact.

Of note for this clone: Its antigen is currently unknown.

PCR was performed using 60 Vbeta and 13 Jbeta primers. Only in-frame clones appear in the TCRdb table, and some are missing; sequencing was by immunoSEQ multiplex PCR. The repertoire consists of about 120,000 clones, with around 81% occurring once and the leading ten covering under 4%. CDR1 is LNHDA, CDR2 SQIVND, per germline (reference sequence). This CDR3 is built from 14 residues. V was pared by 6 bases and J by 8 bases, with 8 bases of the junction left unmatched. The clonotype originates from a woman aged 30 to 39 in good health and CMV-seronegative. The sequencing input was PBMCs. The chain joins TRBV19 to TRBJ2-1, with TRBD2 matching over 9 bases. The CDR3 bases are TGTGCCAGTAGGCAGGCGGGAGGGAAGGATGAGCAGTTCTTC. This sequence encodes CASRQAGGKDEQFF.